This T cell receptor beta chain comes out of a study of identifying expanded T cells in peripheral blood. General observations from the study: Approximately 1.1 clones differed between technical replicates, versus roughly 17 and 20 over time.

V was trimmed by 5 bases and J by 3 bases, leaving 16 bases between them. Germline lookup yields CDR1 SEHNR and CDR2 FQNEAQ (reference sequence). CDR3 length equals 15 residues. Profiled with immunoSEQ multiplex PCR; TCRdb holds only in-frame clones, not every one. Counted here are 85,000 to 120,000 clones, about 91% occurring once; the ten biggest clones make up around an eighth. With respect to this clone: What it binds is unknown.

The specimen was blood. V gene TRBV7-9 combines with J gene TRBJ1-1, with D uncertain. The TCR was taken from a person aged 18-69 years in good health. CDR3 amino acids: CASSPTLGRDTEAFF. The CDR3, as DNA: TGTGCCAGCAGCCCGACCCTCGGGCGAGACACTGAAGCTTTCTTT.